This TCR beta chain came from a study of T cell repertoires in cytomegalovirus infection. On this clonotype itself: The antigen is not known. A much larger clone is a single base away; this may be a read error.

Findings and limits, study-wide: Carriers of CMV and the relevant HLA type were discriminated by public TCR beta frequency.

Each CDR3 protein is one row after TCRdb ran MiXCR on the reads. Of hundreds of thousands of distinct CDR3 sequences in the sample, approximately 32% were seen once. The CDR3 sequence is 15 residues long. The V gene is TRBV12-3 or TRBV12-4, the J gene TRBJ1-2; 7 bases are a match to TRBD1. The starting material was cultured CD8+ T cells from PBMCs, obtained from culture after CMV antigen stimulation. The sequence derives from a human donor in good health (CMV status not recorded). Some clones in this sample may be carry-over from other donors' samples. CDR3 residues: CTSSSGQPIYYGYTF. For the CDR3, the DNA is TGTACCAGCAGTTCGGGACAGCCTATTTACTATGGCTACACCTTC.